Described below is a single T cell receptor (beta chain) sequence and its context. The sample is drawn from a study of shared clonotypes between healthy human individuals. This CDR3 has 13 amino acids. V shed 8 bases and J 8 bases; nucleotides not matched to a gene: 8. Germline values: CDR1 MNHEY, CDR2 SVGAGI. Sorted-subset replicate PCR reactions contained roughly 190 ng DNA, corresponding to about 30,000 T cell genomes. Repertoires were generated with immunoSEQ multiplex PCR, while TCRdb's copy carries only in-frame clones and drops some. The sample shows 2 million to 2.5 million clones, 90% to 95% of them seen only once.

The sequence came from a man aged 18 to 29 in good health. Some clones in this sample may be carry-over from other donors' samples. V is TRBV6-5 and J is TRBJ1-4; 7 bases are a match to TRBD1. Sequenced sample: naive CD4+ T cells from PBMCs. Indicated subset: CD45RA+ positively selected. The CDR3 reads CASSTGLGEKLFF. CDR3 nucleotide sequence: TGTGCCAGCTCGACAGGGTTGGGGGAAAAACTGTTTTTT.